The source of this TCR beta chain is a study of T cell repertoires in cytomegalovirus infection. Looking at the study overall: Public TCR beta signatures were indicative of both CMV infection and a matching HLA type. Study outcomes and limitations: Cumulative frequency of public TCR beta families picked out carriers of CMV plus the relevant HLA. CMV-specific TCR beta clonotypes restricted by HLA-C were the ones dominating the ex vivo response.

Ten or more counts support this clonotype. Its specificity is not known. Trimming cost V 6 bases and J 4 bases; bases outside gene matches: 5. Per germline, CDR1 ENHRY and CDR2 SYGVKD. The CDR3 contains 15 residues. TCRdb re-analysed the reads in MiXCR, keeping a single row per CDR3 protein. This table holds 150,000 to 200,000 distinct CDR3 sequences, roughly a fifth found once. This receptor was obtained from a human donor in good health (CMV status not recorded). Some clones in this sample may be carry-over from other donors' samples. The chain has TRBV10-3 and TRBJ2-2; 10 bases agree with TRBD1. The sample comprised PBMCs. This CDR3 reads CAISRQGAPTGELFF. The CDR3, as DNA: TGTGCCATCAGCCGACAGGGGGCGCCCACCGGGGAGCTGTTTTTT.